The 3 T cell receptor beta chains listed next were all sequenced from one sample in a study of PD-1 blockade in classical Hodgkin lymphoma. The time point is: cycle 4 day 1 (C4D1), after more than 5 weeks of nivolumab. All the patients suffered relapse after autologous stem cell transplantation, and brentuximab vedotin exposure differed. Purified CD4+ T cells were obtained from thawed PBMCs through magnetic negative selection. Assay used: immunoSEQ multiplex PCR; TCRdb lists only in-frame clones, some missing. The table includes some 27,000 clones, around 80% detected once. The sample in question was CD4+ T cells from blood, obtained before the fourth cycle of nivolumab. The source is a human donor with classical Hodgkin lymphoma.

The rearrangement links TRBV27 to TRBJ2-5, with 11 nucleotides matching TRBD2. CDR3 length: 16 amino acids. Germline CDR1 is MNHEY and CDR2 is SMNVEV (reference sequence). V trimming: 6 bases; J trimming: 0 bases; junction bases outside the gene matches: 6. The CDR3 protein is CASSQASGGYQETQYF. The CDR3, as DNA: TGTGCCAGCAGCCAGGCTAGCGGGGGGTACCAAGAGACCCAGTACTTC.

Only a few counts were recorded for this clone. This chain uses TRBV10-1 with TRBJ2-2; TRBD1 matches 7 bases. CDR1 and CDR2 (germline): WNHNN, SYGVQD (reference sequence). The CDR3 consists of 14 residues. After removal of 10 bases from V and 6 bases from J, the junction contained 11 bases not matched to a gene. The CDR3 DNA reads as TGCGCCACCGATGGACAGGTGGGTGCCGGGGAGCTGTTTTTT. Protein product: CATDGQVGAGELFF.

The chain links TRBV6-5 to TRBJ2-5; D gene uncertain. The CDR3 extends over 13 amino acids. CDR1 and CDR2 from the germline V gene are MNHEY and SVGAGI. V was cut by 2 bases and J by 7 bases, with 11 bases left in between. The CDR3 DNA reads TGTGCCAGCAGTTACCAAGGGTGGGGGACCCAGTACTTC. This sequence encodes CASSYQGWGTQYF.